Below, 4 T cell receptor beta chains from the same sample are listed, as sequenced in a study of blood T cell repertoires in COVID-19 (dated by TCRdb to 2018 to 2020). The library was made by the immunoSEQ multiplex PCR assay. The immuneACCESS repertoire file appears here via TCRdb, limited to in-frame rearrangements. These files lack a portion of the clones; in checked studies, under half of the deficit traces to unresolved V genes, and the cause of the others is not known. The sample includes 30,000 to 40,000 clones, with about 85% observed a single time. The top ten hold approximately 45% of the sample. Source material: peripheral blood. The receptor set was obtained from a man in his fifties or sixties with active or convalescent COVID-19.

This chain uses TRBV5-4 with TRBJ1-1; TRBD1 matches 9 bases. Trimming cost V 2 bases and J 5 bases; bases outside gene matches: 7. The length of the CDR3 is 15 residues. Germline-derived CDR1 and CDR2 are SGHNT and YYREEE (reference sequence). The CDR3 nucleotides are TGTGCCAGCAGCTTTCCACAGGGGGCGGGAACTGAAGCTTTCTTT. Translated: CASSFPQGAGTEAFF.

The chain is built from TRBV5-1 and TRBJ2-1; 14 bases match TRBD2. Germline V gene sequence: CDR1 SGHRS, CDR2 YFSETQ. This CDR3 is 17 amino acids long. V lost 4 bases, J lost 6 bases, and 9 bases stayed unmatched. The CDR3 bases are TGCGCCAGCAGCCGGGGACTAGCGGGGGCAATGGGCAATGAGCAGTTCTTC. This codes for CASSRGLAGAMGNEQFF.

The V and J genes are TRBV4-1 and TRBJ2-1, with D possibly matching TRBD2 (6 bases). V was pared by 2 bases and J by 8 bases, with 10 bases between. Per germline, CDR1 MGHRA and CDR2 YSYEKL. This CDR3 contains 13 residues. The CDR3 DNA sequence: TGCGCCAGCAGCCAACGGGAGTTGCATGAGCAGTTCTTC. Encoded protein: CASSQRELHEQFF.

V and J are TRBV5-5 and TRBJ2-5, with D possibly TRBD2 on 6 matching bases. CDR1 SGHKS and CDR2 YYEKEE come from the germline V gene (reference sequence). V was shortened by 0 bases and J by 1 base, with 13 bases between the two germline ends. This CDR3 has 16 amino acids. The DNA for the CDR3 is TGTGCCAGCAGCTTGGAGCCCTGGAGGGTCCAAGAGACCCAGTACTTC. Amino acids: CASSLEPWRVQETQYF.